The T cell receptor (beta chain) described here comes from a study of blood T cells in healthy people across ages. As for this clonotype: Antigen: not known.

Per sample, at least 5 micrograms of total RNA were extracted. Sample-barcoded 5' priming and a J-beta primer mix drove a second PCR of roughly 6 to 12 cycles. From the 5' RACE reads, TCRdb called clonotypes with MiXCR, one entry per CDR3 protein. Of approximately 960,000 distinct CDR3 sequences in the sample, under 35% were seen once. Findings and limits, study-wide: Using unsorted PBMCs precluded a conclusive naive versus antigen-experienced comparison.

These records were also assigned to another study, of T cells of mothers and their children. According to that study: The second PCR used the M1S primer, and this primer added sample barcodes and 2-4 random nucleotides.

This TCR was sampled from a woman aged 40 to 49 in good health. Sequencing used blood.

This CDR3 is CASSLVSSGIGVYF. CDR3 bases: TGTGCCAGCAGCTTAGTTAGTTCCGGGATAGGCGTGTACTTC. The chain uses TRBV7-2 and TRBJ2-7; TRBD2 might be the D (5 bases). V lost 1 base and J lost 12, with 19 bases in between. From germline, CDR1 is SGHTA and CDR2 FQGNSA. This CDR3 contains 14 residues.